This TCR beta chain comes out of a study of cytomegalovirus exposure and HLA in healthy donors. PCR used 60 Vbeta primers and 13 Jbeta primers. The method was immunoSEQ multiplex PCR; TCRdb's version includes in-frame clones alone and lacks a portion of them. The sample has fewer than 250,000 clones, more than 70% seen once. The study, taken as a whole, reports: Links to common viral pathogens appeared, in a later analysis, for several of the most significant clusters. Listed as cytomegalovirus-associated were 170 or so TCR beta chains. Data from an earlier analysis indicated that most TCR beta V segments were productive either about 87% or about 30% of the time. The authors assumed roughly uniform sequencing depth across donors for presence/absence analyses.

The CDR3 runs to 15 residues. Germline loops: CDR1 SGHVS, CDR2 FQNEAQ. V dropped 3 bases and J dropped 3 bases, with 12 bases sitting between them. As for this clone: The antigen is undetermined.

The gene calls are TRBV7-8 and TRBJ1-5, with D possibly TRBD1 on 5 matching bases. The sequence was obtained from a woman aged 40 to 50 in good health and CMV-seronegative. The specimen was PBMCs. CDR3 sequence (DNA): TGTGCCAGCAGCTTTCACGACAGTCCCAATCAGCCCCAGCATTTT. The encoded protein is CASSFHDSPNQPQHF.